One and the same sample provided the 8 T cell receptor beta chains below, sequenced in a study of identical twins' blood T cells. TCRdb re-called the 5' RACE reads with MiXCR, one entry per CDR3 protein. Here the sample spans fewer than 450,000 distinct CDR3 sequences, around 30% being singletons. Specimen: PBMCs. These receptor sequences come from a woman between 18 and 50 years old in good health.

The J gene is TRBJ1-1, the V gene TRBV12-3 or TRBV12-4; the match to TRBD1 covers 10 bases. This CDR3 contains 15 residues. J gave up 5 bases and V 5 bases, and 8 bases lay outside the gene matches. CDR3 loop: CASSTWTGGGTEAFF. The CDR3 region has the DNA TGTGCCAGCAGTACCTGGACAGGGGGGGGAACTGAAGCTTTCTTT.

The chain is built from TRBV5-1 and TRBJ2-1; maybe TRBD2 (6 bases). Germline-derived CDR1 and CDR2 are SGHRS and YFSETQ. The CDR3 is 15 amino acids. The V end lost 5 bases, the J end lost 7 bases, and 19 bases lay between the germline ends. The CDR3 reads CASRLAGGVKNEQFF. In DNA form, the CDR3 reads TGCGCCAGCAGACTGGCTGGAGGGGTTAAGAATGAGCAGTTCTTC.

In this sample, this clonotype turned up a few times. J is TRBJ1-2 and V is TRBV2; D uncertain. The CDR3 is 13 residues long. Between the trimmed V and J ends, which lost 9 bases and 6 bases, there was a span of 17 bases. Per germline, CDR1 SNHLY and CDR2 FYNNEI. CDR3: CASLAAPEDGYTF. CDR3 coding DNA: TGTGCCAGTCTCGCTGCCCCGGAAGATGGCTACACCTTC.

The genes are TRBV5-1 and TRBJ2-1, with D maybe TRBD2 (6 bases). This CDR3 has 14 residues. Germline V gene sequence: CDR1 SGHRS, CDR2 YFSETQ. Between the trimmed V and J ends, which lost 1 base and 8 bases, there was a span of 13 bases. CDR3 sequence: CASSLRENWYEQFF. In nucleotides, the CDR3 is TGCGCCAGCAGCTTGCGGGAGAATTGGTATGAGCAGTTCTTC. Together with reference TRBV5-1 and TRBJ2-1, the CDR3 gives the full variable domain: KAGVTQTPRYLIKTRGQQVTLSCSPISGHRSVSWYQQTPGQGLQFLFEYFSETQRNKGNFPGRFSGRQFSNSRSEMNVSTLELGDSALYLCASSLRENWYEQFFGPGTRLTVL.

The chain has TRBV18 and TRBJ1-5, with D unclear. The CDR3 runs to 13 residues. Germline-derived CDR1 and CDR2 are KGHSH and LQKENI. The V end lost 0 bases, the J end lost 1 base, and 1 base lay between the germline ends. In DNA, the CDR3 is TGTGCCAGCTCACCACCGAGCAATCAGCCCCAGCATTTT. This sequence encodes CASSPPSNQPQHF. Supplemented by reference TRBV18 and TRBJ1-5, the full variable domain reads NAGVMQNPRHLVRRRGQEARLRCSPMKGHSHVYWYRQLPEEGLKFMVYLQKENIIDESGMPKERFSAEFPKEGPSILRIQQVVRGDSAAYFCASSPPSNQPQHFGDGTRLSIL.

This chain connects TRBV29-1 to TRBJ1-2; 7 nucleotides match TRBD1. The CDR3 has 16 residues. CDR1 and CDR2 from the germline V gene are SQVTM and ANQGSEA. J gave up 3 bases and V 0 bases, and 10 bases lay outside the gene matches. The DNA for the CDR3 is TGCAGCGTTGAAGATGCCAACGACAGGGCCCACTATGGCTACACCTTC. Protein product: CSVEDANDRAHYGYTF.

This clonotype occurred a few times. The chain has TRBV10-3 and TRBJ2-1; 7 bases match TRBD2. Trimming took 10 bases from V and 9 from J; bases not matched to a gene: 9. In germline, CDR1 is ENHRY, CDR2 SYGVKD. The CDR3 loop spans 12 amino acids. The CDR3 sequence: CATGLDPREQFF. CDR3 sequence (DNA): TGTGCCACAGGACTAGATCCCCGTGAGCAGTTCTTC.

With respect to this clonotype: A much larger clone lies a single base off, so this may be a read error. This chain connects TRBV2 to TRBJ2-1; D gene ambiguous. The V end was cut by 11 bases, the J end by 4 bases, with 18 bases between. Germline V CDR1 and CDR2: SNHLY, FYNNEI. This CDR3 has 14 amino acids. This CDR3 is CAGNEGIRYNEQFF. CDR3 sequence (DNA): TGTGCCGGCAACGAAGGGATTAGGTACAATGAGCAGTTCTTC.